Reported below is one T cell receptor (beta chain). Its antigen is as yet unknown. The sample is drawn from a study of T cell responses to AZD1222 COVID-19 vaccine. Study background: The analysis combined second doses at about 4 or about 12 weeks.

The method was immunoSEQ multiplex PCR; TCRdb's version includes in-frame clones alone and lacks a portion of them. The data show about 110,000 clones, with about 85% seen just once and 3.5% to 4.5% held by the top ten. The CDR3 covers 14 residues. Germline CDR1 is SEHNR and CDR2 is FQNEAQ (reference sequence). Trimming pared 4 bases from V and 1 base from J, leaving 10 bases between. Study findings and constraints: Repertoires in all cases were sampled only once the peak T cell response had passed. Clonal diversity was possibly underestimated, and the donors were mostly white British, with more females.

This receptor was obtained from an adult in good health. The sequenced sample was peripheral blood, obtained on day 0 of AZD1222 vaccination. The genes are TRBV7-9 and TRBJ1-1; a possible D gene is TRBD1 (5 bases). The CDR3 nucleotides read TGTGCCAGCAGCTACCTTGGACAGAACACTGAAGCTTTCTTT. Translating it yields CASSYLGQNTEAFF.